What follows are 21 T cell receptor beta chains derived from one specimen sequenced in a study of T cells in Graves' hyperthyroidism and ophthalmopathy. Researchers amplified the TCR beta CDR3 regions from RNA transcripts. Using the HTBI primer set, a first-round RT-PCR was run on the TCR CDR3. TCRdb called the multiplex PCR reads again in MiXCR, with one record for every CDR3 protein. The sample records a few hundred thousand distinct CDR3 sequences, about 16% being singletons. The source material was blood. The receptors derive from a woman under 40 with Graves' hyperthyroidism.

This clonotype has only a few counts. This chain links TRBV7-9 with TRBJ2-7; 12 bases match TRBD2. The CDR3 extends over 18 amino acids. The V gene's germline CDR1 is SEHNR and CDR2 FQNEAQ (reference sequence). J lost 0 bases, V lost 5 bases, and 11 bases had no gene match. Here the CDR3 reads CASSPQDSSGRASYEQYF. The CDR3, as DNA: TGTGCCAGCAGCCCTCAAGACTCTAGCGGGAGGGCCTCCTACGAGCAGTACTTC.

The chain uses TRBV10-3 and TRBJ2-5; a weak D match, TRBD1 (6 bases). V was cut by 4 bases and J by 6 bases, with 15 bases left in between. CDR3 size: 14 residues. CDR1 and CDR2 from the germline V gene are ENHRY and SYGVKD. The CDR3, as DNA: TGTGCCATCAGTGGGGACAATAAGCAAAAGACCCAGTACTTC. Its translation is CAISGDNKQKTQYF.

This clonotype was recorded a few times. This chain connects TRBV19 to TRBJ2-5; D is perhaps TRBD1 or TRBD2 (5 bases each). The CDR3 is 15 residues long. The V gene lost 3 bases and the J gene lost 3 bases, with 14 bases spanning the gap. Germline-derived CDR1 and CDR2 are LNHDA and SQIVND (reference sequence). The chain's CDR3 is CASSIGGSTEETQYF. In nucleotides, the CDR3 is TGTGCCAGTAGTATTGGAGGTTCGACAGAAGAGACCCAGTACTTC.

The chain couples TRBV5-8 to TRBJ1-2; D unclear. Germline CDR1 reads SGHTS; CDR2 reads YDEGEE. V was cut by 1 base and J by 0 bases, with 16 bases left in between. This CDR3 is 17 amino acids long. The CDR3 DNA sequence: TGTGCCAGCAGCTTGTGGGTAACCCCGAACGCTAACTATGGCTACACCTTC. Amino acids: CASSLWVTPNANYGYTF.

The sample holds a few counts of this clonotype. The rearrangement joins TRBV2 to TRBJ2-7; 7 bases line up with TRBD1. The germline V gene has CDR1 SNHLY and CDR2 FYNNEI. The CDR3 spans 17 residues. J lost 5 bases, V lost 6 bases, and 19 bases had no gene match. In DNA, the CDR3 is TGTGCCAGCAGACAGTACCCGACAGGGCGCTTAGTAAACGAGCAGTACTTC. This sequence encodes CASRQYPTGRLVNEQYF.

The chain joins TRBV7-2 to TRBJ2-7; 13 bases are shared with TRBD2. V dropped 7 bases and J dropped 3; count of bases not matched to a gene: 21. Germline loops: CDR1 SGHTA, CDR2 FQGNSA. The CDR3 sequence is 20 residues long. The CDR3, as DNA: TGTGCCAGCACGAAGCAAGGATTCCGGACTAGCGGGAGCGGAGGCTACGAGCAGTACTTC. This sequence encodes CASTKQGFRTSGSGGYEQYF.

This clonotype was observed many times. This chain links TRBV2 with TRBJ2-5; the match to TRBD2 covers 7 bases. Per germline, CDR1 SNHLY and CDR2 FYNNEI. This CDR3 is built from 15 residues. With V trimmed by 6 bases and J by 2 bases, 9 bases remained unmatched. The CDR3 region is CASSVPSGIQETQYF. The CDR3 nucleotides are TGTGCCAGCAGCGTCCCTAGCGGAATACAAGAGACCCAGTACTTC.

This clonotype was picked up a small number of times. The rearrangement joins TRBV29-1 to TRBJ1-1; D might be TRBD1 (6 bases). This CDR3 region has 13 residues. Germline lookup yields CDR1 SQVTM and CDR2 ANQGSEA. The germline V and J ends were trimmed by 8 bases and 0 bases, with 13 bases remaining between them. The CDR3 region has the DNA TGCAGCACATGGACAGTCCTGAACACTGAAGCTTTCTTT. Protein: CSTWTVLNTEAFF.

The chain recombines TRBV7-9 with TRBJ2-7, with 7 bases identical to TRBD2. The length of the CDR3 is 16 residues. V gave up 5 bases and J gave up 0 bases; unmatched junction bases: 10. Germline CDR1 is SEHNR and CDR2 is FQNEAQ (reference sequence). The CDR3 region is CASSDRSGRHSYEQYF. The CDR3, as DNA: TGTGCCAGCAGCGACCGTAGCGGGCGACACTCCTACGAGCAGTACTTC.

This clonotype occurred a few times. V usage is TRBV9 and J usage is TRBJ2-5, with 10 bases aligning to TRBD2. Germline assignment: CDR1 SGDLS and CDR2 YYNGEE. CDR3 length equals 15 residues. The J segment lost 6 bases and the V segment lost 0 bases, leaving 5 bases of the junction unmatched. The CDR3 nucleotides read TGTGCCAGCAGCGTAGATTCTAGCGGGAGAAAGACCCAGTACTTC. This gives the protein CASSVDSSGRKTQYF.

This clonotype has a handful of counts. The rearrangement links TRBV29-1 to TRBJ2-5; 7 nucleotides match TRBD2. Germline CDR1 SQVTM, CDR2 ANQGSEA. The CDR3 runs to 14 residues. V dropped 6 bases and J dropped 2; count of bases not matched to a gene: 9. CDR3 bases: TGCAGCGTGGAAAGGGAAGCGGGGCAAGAGACCCAGTACTTC. Translated, it gives CSVEREAGQETQYF.

This clonotype was seen more than once but under ten times. The rearrangement joins TRBV6-1 to TRBJ2-7; D perhaps matches TRBD2 (6 bases). Germline values: CDR1 MNHNS, CDR2 SASEGT. CDR3 size: 15 residues. V was clipped by 6 bases and J by 6 bases, with 21 bases between them. The CDR3 nucleotides are TGTGCCAGCAGCCGCCTCTCACAAGCGGGCGGCGAGCAGTACTTC. Its translation is CASSRLSQAGGEQYF.

The V and J genes are TRBV12-3 or TRBV12-4 and TRBJ2-7; the D gene could be TRBD1 or TRBD2 (6 bases each). There are 14 residues in the CDR3. The V end was cut by 4 bases, the J end by 3 bases, with 13 bases between. The CDR3 spells CASSYGGPNYEQYF. The CDR3 DNA reads TGTGCCAGCAGTTACGGGGGCCCCAACTACGAGCAGTACTTC.

This clonotype was counted ten times or more. The gene calls are TRBV2 and TRBJ2-5; a possible D gene is TRBD2 (6 bases). The germline CDR1 and CDR2 sequences are SNHLY and FYNNEI. V was shortened by 7 bases and J by 1 base, with 16 bases between the two germline ends. This CDR3 has 15 amino acids. The CDR3 region has the DNA TGTGCCAGCAACGGAGTACTAGCAGCCCAAGAGACCCAGTACTTC. Its translation is CASNGVLAAQETQYF.

This clonotype was observed many times. The chain links TRBV7-9 to TRBJ2-7; the D gene is possibly TRBD2 (5 bases). From germline, CDR1 is SEHNR and CDR2 FQNEAQ (reference sequence). V was pared by 3 bases and J by 6 bases, with 15 bases between. CDR3 size: 14 residues. The DNA for the CDR3 is TGTGCCAGCAGCTTGGAGGCCCCTACGGGCGAGCAGTACTTC. This translates into CASSLEAPTGEQYF.

The table lists this clonotype with many counts. The chain carries TRBV20-1 and TRBJ2-7; 12 positions match TRBD2. CDR1 DFQATT and CDR2 SNEGSKA come from the germline V gene (reference sequence). J was trimmed by 6 bases and V by 2 bases; bases with no gene match: 5. This CDR3 spans 14 amino acids. This CDR3 is CSARRTSGKSEQYF. CDR3 DNA: TGCAGTGCTAGACGGACTAGCGGGAAGTCCGAGCAGTACTTC.

This clonotype came up a few times. The rearrangement links TRBV4-2 to TRBJ2-1; 10 nucleotides match TRBD2. The CDR3 covers 16 residues. The ends lost 3 bases at V and 4 bases at J; junction bases unmatched: 6. Germline loops: CDR1 LGHNA, CDR2 YNFKEQ. The CDR3 region is CASSQTLAGAYNEQFF. As DNA, the CDR3 is TGTGCCAGCAGCCAGACCCTAGCGGGAGCGTACAATGAGCAGTTCTTC.

A few counts support this clonotype. The chain has TRBV6-1 and TRBJ1-2; D uncertain. Trimming shortened V by 4 bases and J by 6 bases, and 18 bases separated the two germline ends. Germline loops: CDR1 MNHNS, CDR2 SASEGT. CDR3 size: 15 residues. The CDR3 DNA follows: TGTGCCAGCAGTGCGCGGACCCCCAAAGTGGATGGCTACACCTTC. It is translated as CASSARTPKVDGYTF.

This clonotype showed up many times. The chain uses TRBV20-1 and TRBJ2-7; 8 bases are shared with TRBD2. Trimming cost V 8 bases and J 4 bases; bases outside gene matches: 10. The CDR3 is made up of 13 amino acids. The germline CDR1 and CDR2 sequences are DFQATT and SNEGSKA (reference sequence). The CDR3: CSPDSSGYYEQYF. The CDR3 coding sequence is TGCAGTCCAGACTCTAGCGGGTATTACGAGCAGTACTTC.

This clonotype showed up many times. The chain couples TRBV12-3 or TRBV12-4 to TRBJ2-1, with D unresolved. The CDR3 spans 15 residues. V gave up 6 bases and J gave up 0 bases, with 12 bases separating them. CDR3 DNA sequence: TGTGCCAGCAGGAAAGACACGAGCTCCTACAATGAGCAGTTCTTC. Protein sequence: CASRKDTSSYNEQFF.

This clonotype has ten or more counts. The V call is TRBV20-1, the J call TRBJ2-1, with D tentatively TRBD1 (6 bases). The CDR3 is 14 amino acids. With 5 bases removed from V and 6 bases from J, the gap between germline ends came to 17 bases. Germline CDR1 and CDR2: DFQATT and SNEGSKA (reference sequence). CDR3 loop: CSAHIRDKGNEQFF. As DNA, the CDR3 is TGCAGTGCTCACATACGGGACAAAGGCAATGAGCAGTTCTTC.